This TCR beta chain appears in the sequencing data of a study of blood T cell repertoires in COVID-19. Study overall: The cDNA or gDNA used as material had been derived from T cells, B-cell-depleted T cells, or PBMCs.

This clone was picked up a small number of times. The CDR3 sequence is 14 residues long. The germline V gene has CDR1 PRHDT and CDR2 FYEKMQ (reference sequence). Deletions cut 5 bases from V and 4 bases from J, with 12 bases between. The data were produced by immunoSEQ multiplex PCR, yet TCRdb's version contains in-frame clones alone and is incomplete. Of more than 350,000 clones detected, approximately 90% appear once; the ten largest clones hold roughly 9.4%. Enrolled through a virtual design, the participants were between roughly 18 and 100 years of age and came from around 25 US areas. The sample was PBMCs or T cells enriched from blood (not recorded which). This TCR came from a woman aged 45-59 years who had recovered from COVID-19. The V gene is TRBV13, the J gene TRBJ1-3, with D maybe TRBD1 (6 bases). The chain's CDR3 is CASSGLTGGNTIYF. CDR3 DNA sequence: TGTGCCAGCAGCGGACTTACAGGGGGAAACACCATATATTTT. Using reference TRBV13 and TRBJ1-3 for the parts outside the CDR3, the full variable domain is AAGVIQSPRHLIKEKRETATLKCYPIPRHDTVYWYQQGPGQDPQFLISFYEKMQSDKGSIPDRFSAQQFSDYHSELNMSSLELGDSALYFCASSGLTGGNTIYFGEGSWLTVV.